What follows are 8 T cell receptor beta chains derived from one specimen sequenced in a study of Graves' ophthalmopathy and Graves' hyperthyroidism. As the template, RNA transcripts were used to amplify TCR beta CDR3 regions. HTBI-primed first-round RT-PCR preceded second-round multiplex PCR. TCRdb re-analysed the multiplex PCR reads in MiXCR, keeping a single row per CDR3 protein. Of almost 750,000 distinct CDR3 sequences in the sample, 40% are singletons; the top ten hold about 40%. The source material was peripheral blood. These TCRs come from an adult man with Graves' ophthalmopathy.

The table lists this clonotype with many counts. This rearrangement joins TRBV15 to TRBJ1-6, with D uncertain. The ends were cut back, 0 bases at V and 8 bases at J, with 2 bases in the middle. The germline CDR1 and CDR2 sequences are LNHNV and YYDKDF (reference sequence). This CDR3 has 12 amino acids. This CDR3 is CATSREDSPLHF. The CDR3 region has the DNA TGTGCCACCAGCAGAGAGGATTCACCCCTCCACTTT.

This clonotype was seen ten or more times. This chain links TRBV9 with TRBJ1-6; D gene uncertain. This CDR3 is built from 14 residues. V was pared by 0 bases and J by 9 bases, with 10 bases between. Germline V CDR1 and CDR2: SGDLS, YYNGEE. The CDR3 loop is CASSVGGDGSPLHF. DNA of the CDR3: TGTGCCAGCAGCGTAGGGGGAGATGGTTCACCCCTCCACTTT.

The chain joins TRBV9 to TRBJ2-7; possible D gene TRBD1, 6 bases. CDR1 is SGDLS and CDR2 is YYNGEE in the germline V gene. Trimming took off 5 bases at V and 4 bases at J, with 22 bases between the two ends. The CDR3 is 16 amino acids. CDR3 coding DNA: TGTGCCAGCAGTTATCACAGGGCTCTGCGGTCGTACGAGCAGTACTTC. It codes for CASSYHRALRSYEQYF.

V gene TRBV4-2 combines with J gene TRBJ2-7, with 12 bases fitting TRBD2. The junction had 6 bases not matched to a gene; V was cut back by 0 bases and J by 6 bases. The germline V gene has CDR1 LGHNA and CDR2 YNFKEQ. The CDR3 sequence is 16 residues long. The CDR3 loop reads CASSQDLLAGGFEQYF. The CDR3, as DNA: TGTGCCAGCAGCCAAGATCTTCTAGCGGGAGGGTTCGAGCAGTACTTC.

This clonotype was recorded at least ten times. This chain joins TRBV19 and TRBJ1-3, with unresolved D. Per the germline V gene, CDR1 is LNHDA and CDR2 is SQIVND (reference sequence). The CDR3 totals 12 residues. V dropped 4 bases and J dropped 8 bases, with 9 bases sitting between them. As DNA, the CDR3 is TGTGCCAGTAGTACGACAAGACACACCATATATTTT. Its translation: CASSTTRHTIYF. Full variable domain (missing parts from reference TRBV19 and TRBJ1-3): DGGITQSPKYLFRKEGQNVTLSCEQNLNHDAMYWYRQDPGQGLRLIYYSQIVNDFQKGDIAEGYSVSREKKESFPLTVTSAQKNPTAFYLCASSTTRHTIYFGEGSWLTVV.

The genes are TRBV7-2 and TRBJ1-4; 7 bases are shared with TRBD1. Germline-derived CDR1 and CDR2 are SGHTA and FQGNSA. The CDR3 spans 15 residues. V lost 1 base and J lost 7; bases outside the gene matches: 6. The CDR3 nucleotides read TGTGCCAGCAGCTTAGGAGGGACAGCTTCTGAAAAACTGTTTTTT. Residues: CASSLGGTASEKLFF.

V gene TRBV7-2 combines with J gene TRBJ2-7; TRBD2 matches 7 bases. The trim removed 3 bases at V and 6 bases at J, leaving 5 bases unmatched. This CDR3 spans 13 amino acids. The germline V gene has CDR1 SGHTA and CDR2 FQGNSA. The CDR3 coding sequence is TGTGCCAGCAGCTTCAACGGGAGGCGCGAGCAGTACTTC. It codes for CASSFNGRREQYF. Full variable domain (remainder filled in from reference TRBV7-2 and TRBJ2-7): GAGVSQSPSNKVTEKGKDVELRCDPISGHTALYWYRQSLGQGLEFLIYFQGNSAPDKSGLPSDRFSAERTGGSVSTLTIQRTQQEDSAVYLCASSFNGRREQYFGPGTRLTVT.

The rearrangement joins TRBV29-1 to TRBJ2-7; possible D gene TRBD1, 6 bases. From germline, CDR1 is SQVTM and CDR2 ANQGSEA. The CDR3 contains 13 residues. CDR3 sequence (DNA): TGCAGTGTACTAAAAACAGGGATCTACGAGCAGTACTTC. Translating it yields CSVLKTGIYEQYF.